The 21 T cell receptor beta chains below were found in one sample sequenced in a study of T cells after yellow fever vaccination. Using its own MiXCR run on the 5' RACE reads, TCRdb lists one record per CDR3 protein. Among around 73,000 distinct CDR3 sequences listed, around 7% were seen once. The starting material was CD8+ T cells sorted from PBMCs, obtained on the day of the yellow fever booster vaccination. The receptor set was obtained from a man between 25 and 39 years old who received the YFV17D yellow fever vaccine.

This clonotype was observed a few times. This chain uses TRBV5-1 with TRBJ1-1; D ambiguous. The germline V gene encodes CDR1 SGHRS and CDR2 YFSETQ. Trimming pared 0 bases from V and 10 bases from J, leaving 13 bases between. The CDR3 sequence is 13 residues long. Here the CDR3 DNA reads TGCGCCAGCAGCTTGGCCCCCCTCGAGCCAGCTTTCTTT. Translated, it gives CASSLAPLEPAFF.

This clonotype was found a few times. The gene calls are TRBV28 and TRBJ2-5; the D gene could be TRBD1 or TRBD2 (5 bases each). Per the germline V gene, CDR1 is MDHEN and CDR2 is SYDVKM. V was trimmed by 8 bases and J by 5 bases, leaving 15 bases between them. This CDR3 has 13 amino acids. The CDR3 DNA follows: TGTGCCAGCGGGGGAGTGCCCCGGGAGACCCAGTACTTC. This translates into CASGGVPRETQYF.

In this sample, this clonotype turned up many times. The chain carries TRBV15 and TRBJ2-5; 8 bases fit TRBD1. Losses at the gene ends were 3 bases for V and 0 bases for J; bases not matched to a gene: 6. From germline, CDR1 is LNHNV and CDR2 YYDKDF (reference sequence). This CDR3 is built from 16 residues. The CDR3 sequence is CATSSRDRIDQETQYF. The CDR3 coding sequence is TGTGCCACCAGCAGCCGGGACAGGATCGACCAAGAGACCCAGTACTTC.

V usage is TRBV5-4 and J usage is TRBJ1-5, with D possibly matching TRBD1 (6 bases). The ends were cut back, 0 bases at V and 7 bases at J, with 8 bases in the middle. The CDR3 has 13 amino acids. Germline V gene lookup returns CDR1 SGHNT and CDR2 YYREEE (reference sequence). DNA of the CDR3: TGTGCCAGCAGCTTGGGGCAGGGGCAGCCCCAGCATTTT. It specifies CASSLGQGQPQHF.

The rearrangement links TRBV7-2 to TRBJ2-3, with D unresolved. Deletions cut 4 bases from V and 6 bases from J, with 20 bases between. CDR3 length: 16 residues. Germline-derived CDR1 and CDR2 are SGHTA and FQGNSA. Here the CDR3 DNA reads TGTGCCAGCAGCTACATCCTCTCGGGCCGCCTGGATACGCAGTATTTT. This codes for CASSYILSGRLDTQYF.

V is TRBV4-3 and J is TRBJ2-2, with 12 bases that match TRBD2. Unmatched junction bases numbered 28, after V lost 4 bases and J lost 4 bases. This CDR3 comprises 24 residues. The germline V gene has CDR1 LGHNA and CDR2 YSLEER. For the CDR3, the DNA is TGCGCCAGCAGCCTTCTGTCGGCCCGGGGGGAATATGGACTAGCGGGGTGGGGCACCGGGGAGCTGTTTTTT. It codes for CASSLLSARGEYGLAGWGTGELFF.

The chain joins TRBV7-3 to TRBJ2-7, with 9 bases lining up with TRBD2. Germline-derived CDR1 and CDR2 are SGHTA and FQGTGA. Trimming took 1 base from V and 0 from J; bases not matched to a gene: 16. This CDR3 is built from 20 residues. The CDR3: CASSLRPGLAFFFISYEQYF. In DNA, the CDR3 is TGTGCCAGCAGCTTAAGGCCGGGACTAGCCTTTTTTTTTATCTCCTACGAGCAGTACTTC.

This clonotype was detected a few times. This chain joins TRBV27 and TRBJ2-3; D is ambiguous. Trimming pared 8 bases from V and 6 bases from J, leaving 18 bases between. The CDR3 extends over 14 amino acids. Germline loops: CDR1 MNHEY, CDR2 SMNVEV (reference sequence). CDR3 region: CASGAVPDVDTQYF. The CDR3 region has the DNA TGTGCCAGCGGTGCGGTCCCAGATGTGGATACGCAGTATTTT.

This clonotype was observed a handful of times. This sequence joins TRBV18 and TRBJ2-1; the match to TRBD2 covers 11 bases. V shed 3 bases and J 5 bases; nucleotides not matched to a gene: 9. The germline V gene encodes CDR1 KGHSH and CDR2 LQKENI. This CDR3 comprises 17 residues. This chain's CDR3 is CASSPWEPGLADNEQFF. In DNA, the CDR3 is TGTGCCAGCTCACCCTGGGAACCGGGACTAGCGGACAATGAGCAGTTCTTC.

At least ten counts were recorded for this clonotype. The chain employs TRBV20-1 and TRBJ1-5; D gene unclear. Germline V gene lookup returns CDR1 DFQATT and CDR2 SNEGSKA (reference sequence). Trimming removed 5 bases from V and 2 bases from J, with 7 bases in between. The length of the CDR3 is 12 residues. DNA for the CDR3: TGCAGTGCTTCGGACGGCAATCAGCCCCAGCATTTT. It specifies CSASDGNQPQHF.

This clonotype was counted only a few times. V usage is TRBV20-1 and J usage is TRBJ2-1; D is unclear. Per germline, CDR1 DFQATT and CDR2 SNEGSKA (reference sequence). The CDR3 extends over 15 amino acids. The V and J ends lost 3 bases and 4 bases respectively, with 16 bases between them. Written as DNA, the CDR3 is TGCAGTGCTAGGAATTTAGGTGGTGGTTACAATGAGCAGTTCTTC. Its translation: CSARNLGGGYNEQFF.

Written as DNA, the CDR3 is TGTGCCACCAGCCTGGGGACACAACTCTACGAGCAGTACTTC. Its translation is CATSLGTQLYEQYF. The gene calls are TRBV15 and TRBJ2-7; maybe TRBD1 (6 bases). Germline CDR1 and CDR2: LNHNV and YYDKDF (reference sequence). Trimming pared 5 bases from V and 3 bases from J, leaving 14 bases between. CDR3 length: 14 amino acids.

Only a few counts were recorded for this clonotype. The genes are TRBV6-1 and TRBJ2-1; 11 bases match TRBD1. CDR1 is MNHNS and CDR2 is SASEGT in the germline V gene. The CDR3 totals 15 residues. The ends lost 11 bases at V and 6 bases at J; junction bases unmatched: 12. The CDR3 DNA reads as TGTGCCTTATCCCTTTTGGGACAGGGGGGCAATGAGCAGTTCTTC. Its protein is CALSLLGQGGNEQFF.

The V gene is TRBV5-6, the J gene TRBJ1-1; no reliable D call. Germline CDR1 reads SGHDT; CDR2 reads YYEEEE. The CDR3 sequence is 16 residues long. Trimming took 2 bases from V and 1 from J, leaving 15 bases between them. The chain's CDR3 is CASSFPQWTSNTEAFF. The CDR3 DNA sequence: TGTGCCAGCAGCTTCCCACAGTGGACTTCGAACACTGAAGCTTTCTTT.

In its sample, this clonotype was seen a few times. The chain joins TRBV6-5 to TRBJ2-7; D gene unclear. The V end lost 2 bases, the J end lost 3 bases, and 14 bases lay between the germline ends. The CDR3 is made up of 15 amino acids. Germline assignment: CDR1 MNHEY and CDR2 SVGAGI. The DNA for the CDR3 is TGTGCCAGCAGTTACCCCCCAGTGCAGAACTACGAGCAGTACTTC. It yields the protein CASSYPPVQNYEQYF.

The J gene is TRBJ2-1, the V gene TRBV12-3 or TRBV12-4; possibly TRBD2 for D (5 bases). CDR3 size: 12 residues. V was clipped by 6 bases and J by 6 bases, with 9 bases between them. This chain's CDR3 is CASSTSPNEQFF. The CDR3 DNA follows: TGTGCCAGCAGCACTAGTCCCAATGAGCAGTTCTTC.

The rearrangement joins TRBV4-2 to TRBJ2-7, with 8 bases identical to TRBD1. J lost 2 bases, V lost 2 bases, and 17 bases had no gene match. Germline lookup yields CDR1 LGHNA and CDR2 YNFKEQ. This CDR3 is 19 amino acids long. The CDR3 bases are TGTGCCAGCAGCCAATACTACCCCGGCAGGGGGCGTCCCCCCTACGAGCAGTACTTC. Amino acid sequence: CASSQYYPGRGRPPYEQYF.

This clonotype was counted ten times or more. The CDR3 DNA follows: TGTGCCAGCAGTGAAATGACCTGGCTTTGCACCTTC. It yields the protein CASSEMTWLCTF. The chain recombines TRBV2 with TRBJ1-2, with D unresolved. The CDR3 extends over 12 amino acids. Germline V gene sequence: CDR1 SNHLY, CDR2 FYNNEI. V was pared by 2 bases and J by 13 bases, with 14 bases between.

This clonotype was seen only a few times. The CDR3 here is CATSGQGNEQYF. In DNA, the CDR3 is TGTGCCACCTCGGGACAGGGTAACGAGCAGTACTTC. This rearrangement joins TRBV15 to TRBJ2-7; 9 bases agree with TRBD1. The CDR3 loop spans 12 amino acids. The ends lost 8 bases at V and 5 bases at J; junction bases unmatched: 4. Germline loops: CDR1 LNHNV, CDR2 YYDKDF (reference sequence).

The V and J genes are TRBV4-1 and TRBJ2-3; D call uncertain. The CDR3 covers 11 residues. Trimming cost V 1 base and J 14 bases, with 10 bases left between them. Germline CDR1 reads MGHRA; CDR2 reads YSYEKL. The CDR3: CASSQATHWYF. CDR3 sequence (DNA): TGCGCCAGCAGCCAAGCCACTCACTGGTATTTT.

This clonotype showed up just a few times. This chain uses TRBV7-6 with TRBJ2-5; 11 bases map to TRBD2. V lost 6 bases, J lost 5 bases, and 5 bases stayed unmatched. CDR1 and CDR2 from the germline V gene are SGHVS and FNYEAQ. The CDR3 is made up of 14 amino acids. In DNA form, the CDR3 reads TGTGCCAGCAGGCGGACTAGCGGGCGGGAGACCCAGTACTTC. As protein: CASRRTSGRETQYF.